Listed below are T cell receptor beta chains from one sample, sequenced in a study of CD4 T cells in relation to SARS-CoV-2 and coronaviruses. Their target antigens are unknown. Clones were sequenced by immunoSEQ multiplex PCR, and TCRdb holds only the in-frame ones, with some missing. Among around 30,000 clones listed, more than 65% were seen once. What was sequenced was memory CD4+ T cells from PBMCs, cultured in vitro. These receptors originate from an adult with COVID-19. The CDR3 runs from the conserved cysteine through the conserved F or W. The order of the fields is CDR3 DNA, CDR3 protein, clone size, D gene, V gene, J gene. A D gene is named only where the DNA matches it firmly. Clone size is shown for a subset of rows, as once, few, many or a class of expanded clone.

cdr3_nt: TGTGCCAGCAGTAAGTGGAAAATCACAGATACGCAGTATTTT
cdr3_aa: CASSKWKITDTQYF
clone_size: .
d_call: .
v_call: TRBV2
j_call: TRBJ2-3

cdr3_nt: TGTGCCAGCAGCCCGGGACGGAACGCTCCTACGCAGTATTTT
cdr3_aa: CASSPGRNAPTQYF
clone_size: .
d_call: .
v_call: TRBV9
j_call: TRBJ2-3

cdr3_nt: TGTGCCAGCAGCTTAGCGCAGGCAGGGAGTAACTATGGCTACACCTTC
cdr3_aa: CASSLAQAGSNYGYTF
clone_size: once
d_call: .
v_call: TRBV7-9
j_call: TRBJ1-2

cdr3_nt: TGTGCCAGCAGCTTATTCTGGCCCCCTGGGGCCAACGTCCTGACTTTC
cdr3_aa: CASSLFWPPGANVLTF
clone_size: .
d_call: .
v_call: TRBV11-2
j_call: TRBJ2-6

cdr3_nt: TGCGCCAGCAGCCCCCTAGGGGGGGGAGGCAATGAGCAGTTCTTC
cdr3_aa: CASSPLGGGGNEQFF
clone_size: .
d_call: .
v_call: TRBV5-1
j_call: TRBJ2-1

cdr3_nt: TGCGCCAGCAGCTCGGGGGTGGGCCAGCCCTCCTACAATGAGCAGTTCTTC
cdr3_aa: CASSSGVGQPSYNEQFF
clone_size: .
d_call: .
v_call: TRBV5-1
j_call: TRBJ2-1

cdr3_nt: TGTGCCAGCAGTTCCACCACCGGTGGCACTGAAGCTTTCTTT
cdr3_aa: CASSSTTGGTEAFF
clone_size: .
d_call: .
v_call: TRBV27
j_call: TRBJ1-1

cdr3_nt: TGTGCCATCAGCCCAAGACAGGGCCGCACTGAAGCTTTCTTT
cdr3_aa: CAISPRQGRTEAFF
clone_size: .
d_call: TRBD1
v_call: TRBV10-3
j_call: TRBJ1-1

cdr3_nt: TGTGCCAGCAGAAGGGGGGCGGGAGGGAAGAACAATGAGCAGTTCTTC
cdr3_aa: CASRRGAGGKNNEQFF
clone_size: .
d_call: TRBD2
v_call: TRBV11-2
j_call: TRBJ2-1

cdr3_nt: TGTGCCAGCAGCTTTTTCGGGGGCCAAGAGACCCAGTACTTC
cdr3_aa: CASSFFGGQETQYF
clone_size: .
d_call: .
v_call: TRBV5-4
j_call: TRBJ2-5

cdr3_nt: TGTGCCAGCAGCCAAGCAACGGGGTTTCAAGCGAAGCAGTACTTC
cdr3_aa: CASSQATGFQAKQYF
clone_size: few
d_call: .
v_call: TRBV14
j_call: TRBJ2-7

cdr3_nt: TGTGCCAGCACCCCGGGACAGGGAACAGATACGCAGTATTTT
cdr3_aa: CASTPGQGTDTQYF
clone_size: few
d_call: TRBD1
v_call: TRBV7-2
j_call: TRBJ2-3

cdr3_nt: TGTGCCAGCAGTGTGCCTAGCGGGAGTTCCGATGATACGCAGTATTTT
cdr3_aa: CASSVPSGSSDDTQYF
clone_size: .
d_call: TRBD2
v_call: TRBV25-1
j_call: TRBJ2-3

cdr3_nt: TGTGCCACCAGTGACCCCTCAGTAGGGGAGCGGGAGCAGTTCTTC
cdr3_aa: CATSDPSVGEREQFF
clone_size: .
d_call: .
v_call: TRBV24-1
j_call: TRBJ2-1

cdr3_nt: TGTGCCAGCAGTGACTCTAGCGACTCCTACGAGCAGTACTTC
cdr3_aa: CASSDSSDSYEQYF
clone_size: few
d_call: .
v_call: TRBV6-4
j_call: TRBJ2-7

cdr3_nt: TGTGCCAGTAGTAGGTACCGGGACAGTAACTATGGCTACACCTTC
cdr3_aa: CASSRYRDSNYGYTF
clone_size: .
d_call: TRBD1
v_call: TRBV19
j_call: TRBJ1-2

cdr3_nt: TGTGCCAGCAGCCAAGCTTCTGGAAACACCATATATTTT
cdr3_aa: CASSQASGNTIYF
clone_size: .
d_call: .
v_call: TRBV4-2
j_call: TRBJ1-3

cdr3_nt: TGTGCCAGCAGCTATGTCTCCTACGAGCAGTACTTC
cdr3_aa: CASSYVSYEQYF
clone_size: .
d_call: .
v_call: TRBV7-2
j_call: TRBJ2-7

cdr3_nt: TGTGCCATCAGCGTCGGGACTATGGGGACTAGCGGGAAAGAGACCCAGTACTTC
cdr3_aa: CAISVGTMGTSGKETQYF
clone_size: .
d_call: TRBD2
v_call: TRBV10-3
j_call: TRBJ2-5

cdr3_nt: TGTGCCAGCAGCTTAGGAAGATCAGATACGCAGTATTTT
cdr3_aa: CASSLGRSDTQYF
clone_size: .
d_call: .
v_call: TRBV5-5
j_call: TRBJ2-3

cdr3_nt: TGTGCCAGCAGCGGACAGGCGAGCAACACCGGGGAGCTGTTTTTT
cdr3_aa: CASSGQASNTGELFF
clone_size: .
d_call: TRBD1
v_call: TRBV7-8
j_call: TRBJ2-2

cdr3_nt: TGTGCCAGCAGCTCCGGCCAGGGGGACGAGCAGTACTTC
cdr3_aa: CASSSGQGDEQYF
clone_size: once
d_call: TRBD1
v_call: TRBV7-3
j_call: TRBJ2-7

cdr3_nt: TGTGCCAGCAGCCCCCAGACAGGGAAGGTATCTGGGGCCAACGTCCTGACTTTC
cdr3_aa: CASSPQTGKVSGANVLTF
clone_size: .
d_call: TRBD1
v_call: TRBV5-6
j_call: TRBJ2-6

cdr3_nt: TGTGCCAGCAGTTACAGTTTTGTGCGCACAGATACGCAGTATTTT
cdr3_aa: CASSYSFVRTDTQYF
clone_size: few
d_call: .
v_call: TRBV6-2/TRBV6-3
j_call: TRBJ2-3

cdr3_nt: TGTGCCAGCAGCCCTCGAGGGAGGGGGGCAATGTCCGGGGAGCTGTTTTTT
cdr3_aa: CASSPRGRGAMSGELFF
clone_size: .
d_call: .
v_call: TRBV7-8
j_call: TRBJ2-2

cdr3_nt: TGTGCCAGCAGCCCGGGAAACAACAATGAGCAGTTCTTC
cdr3_aa: CASSPGNNNEQFF
clone_size: .
d_call: .
v_call: TRBV5-4
j_call: TRBJ2-1

cdr3_nt: TGTGCCACCAGTGATGGGGTAGCAGGGGTGACCGGGGAGCTGTTTTTT
cdr3_aa: CATSDGVAGVTGELFF
clone_size: .
d_call: .
v_call: TRBV24-1
j_call: TRBJ2-2

cdr3_nt: TGCGCCAGCAGCGATAGGACAGAACTCTATGGCTACACCTTC
cdr3_aa: CASSDRTELYGYTF
clone_size: .
d_call: .
v_call: TRBV5-1
j_call: TRBJ1-2

cdr3_nt: TGTGCCAGCAGTCTACCCAGGGGTCCTAGCACAGATACGCAGTATTTT
cdr3_aa: CASSLPRGPSTDTQYF
clone_size: .
d_call: .
v_call: TRBV7-9
j_call: TRBJ2-3

cdr3_nt: TGTGCCATCAGGGGGACGGTGCAGGACTCGCAGTATTTT
cdr3_aa: CAIRGTVQDSQYF
clone_size: .
d_call: .
v_call: TRBV10-3
j_call: TRBJ2-3

cdr3_nt: TGTGCCAGCAGTTACTCTGCCGAACCGAACCTATACTACGAGCAGTACTTC
cdr3_aa: CASSYSAEPNLYYEQYF
clone_size: few
d_call: .
v_call: TRBV7-9
j_call: TRBJ2-7

cdr3_nt: TGTGCCAGCCGGGAGTACTCCTACAATGAGCAGTTCTTC
cdr3_aa: CASREYSYNEQFF
clone_size: .
d_call: .
v_call: TRBV27
j_call: TRBJ2-1

cdr3_nt: TGTGCCAGCAGTTCGCCCGGACAGTCGAACACCGGGGAGCTGTTTTTT
cdr3_aa: CASSSPGQSNTGELFF
clone_size: once
d_call: .
v_call: TRBV28
j_call: TRBJ2-2

cdr3_nt: TGTGCCAGTTTATTTAGCGGGGCCACAGGCAATGAGCAGTTCTTC
cdr3_aa: CASLFSGATGNEQFF
clone_size: .
d_call: TRBD2
v_call: TRBV19
j_call: TRBJ2-1

cdr3_nt: TGTGCCAGCTCAACCGAGAGGGGCCGGGACGGGGAGCTGTTTTTT
cdr3_aa: CASSTERGRDGELFF
clone_size: .
d_call: .
v_call: TRBV18
j_call: TRBJ2-2

cdr3_nt: TGTGCCAGCAGCGTAGCCCCGCTGGTAATTGCAGCCGGGGAGCTGTTTTTT
cdr3_aa: CASSVAPLVIAAGELFF
clone_size: .
d_call: .
v_call: TRBV9
j_call: TRBJ2-2